These T cell receptor beta chains were read from a single sample in a study of T cells after yellow fever vaccination. TCRdb re-analysed the 5' RACE reads in MiXCR, keeping a single row per CDR3 protein. The sample gives some 320,000 distinct CDR3 sequences, approximately 12% of which show up once; over 3% is in the top ten. Sample: CD4+ T cells sorted from PBMCs, taken 45 days after the yellow fever booster vaccination. Receptors originate from a man between 18 and 35 years old who received the YFV17D yellow fever vaccine. The CDR3 runs from the conserved cysteine through the conserved F or W. A D gene is named only where the DNA matches it firmly. Size is omitted from some rows. Given values are once, few, many or a class for expanded clones.

NA TRBJ2-5 TRBV5-1 few TGCGCCAGCAGCTTAGTCAGGGGCGGCCAAGAGACCCAGTACTTC CASSLVRGGQETQYF
TRBD2 TRBJ2-3 TRBV4-2 NA TGTGCCAGCAGCCAAACAGCGGGGGCCCCAGATACGCAGTATTTT CASSQTAGAPDTQYF
TRBD2 TRBJ2-1 TRBV20-1 NA TGCAGTGCTAGAAGGACTAGCGGGAACAGTGAGCAGTTCTTC CSARRTSGNSEQFF
TRBD2 TRBJ2-1 TRBV7-2 few TGTGCCAGCTGGCGTAGCGGGGCCTCCTACAATGAGCAGTTCTTC CASWRSGASYNEQFF
TRBD2 TRBJ2-3 TRBV5-1 NA TGCGCCAGCAGCTTGGTGACTAGCGACACAGATACGCAGTATTTT CASSLVTSDTDTQYF
NA TRBJ1-3 TRBV9 many TGTGCCAGCAGCGTAGCTAATCCAGGGTCTGGAAACACCATATATTTT CASSVANPGSGNTIYF
TRBD1 TRBJ1-2 TRBV6-5 few TGTGCCAGCGCCGTCCGACAGGGGATCCGCTACACCTTC CASAVRQGIRYTF
TRBD1 TRBJ1-2 TRBV9 few TGTGCCAGCAGCGTAAGCCTTACAGGGGAGGCCTATGGCTACACCTTC CASSVSLTGEAYGYTF
NA TRBJ1-2 TRBV12-3/TRBV12-4 NA TGTGCCAGCAGTGACCTTGTGGGAGCTAACTATGGCTACACCTTC CASSDLVGANYGYTF
NA TRBJ1-4 TRBV4-1 NA TGCGCCAGCAGCCAAGTCGGGGGGCTAGTAGAGGAAAGACTGTTTTTT CASSQVGGLVEERLFF
TRBD1 TRBJ2-3 TRBV20-1 NA TGCAGTGCTAGACCCCGGGACAGGGGGTGGGGGGGCACGCAGTATTTT CSARPRDRGWGGTQYF
NA TRBJ2-3 TRBV5-1 few TGCGCCAGCAGCTTGTATGGTCCAGGACCAGATACGCAGTATTTT CASSLYGPGPDTQYF
TRBD2 TRBJ2-3 TRBV20-1 NA TGCAGTGCTGCCCAGACTAGCGGAGGCACAGATACGCAGTATTTT CSAAQTSGGTDTQYF
TRBD1 TRBJ1-2 TRBV6-6 NA TGTGCCAGCAATCCGACAGGGAACTATGGCTACACCTTC CASNPTGNYGYTF
NA TRBJ1-3 TRBV10-3 NA TGTGCCATCAGTGAGATCTCTGGAAACACCATATATTTT CAISEISGNTIYF
TRBD1 TRBJ1-1 TRBV6-2/TRBV6-3 NA TGTGCCAGCAGTCGGACAGGGCGACCGAACACTGAAGCTTTCTTT CASSRTGRPNTEAFF
TRBD1 TRBJ1-6 TRBV2 few TGTGCCAGTAAAGGGGGCGAAACGAATTCACCCCTCCACTTT CASKGGETNSPLHF
TRBD1 TRBJ2-1 TRBV5-1 NA TGCGCCAGCAGCCCCCAGGGGGTATCCTACAATGAGCAGTTCTTC CASSPQGVSYNEQFF
TRBD1 TRBJ1-5 TRBV7-2 NA TGTGCCAGCAGCCGAGTGACAGGGATCAATCAGCCCCAGCATTTT CASSRVTGINQPQHF
NA TRBJ2-5 TRBV24-1 few TGTGCCACCAGTGATTTTCCTTATGTCGACCAAGAGACCCAGTACTTC CATSDFPYVDQETQYF
NA TRBJ1-5 TRBV28 NA TGTGCCAGCGGGCCAGGGACTCAGCCCCAGCATTTT CASGPGTQPQHF
TRBD1 TRBJ2-5 TRBV12-3/TRBV12-4 few TGTGCCAGCAGAAAGGGACAGGGAGGAGAGACCCAGTACTTC CASRKGQGGETQYF
NA TRBJ1-2 TRBV25-1 NA TGTGCCAGCAGCGAGAGGAACTATGGCTACACCTTC CASSERNYGYTF
NA TRBJ1-1 TRBV5-1 many TGCGCCAGCAGCCTGATGGATATCAGCTCAAACACTGAAGCTTTCTTT CASSLMDISSNTEAFF
NA TRBJ1-2 TRBV20-1 NA TGCAGTGCTAGCGACTATGGCTACACCTTC CSASDYGYTF
NA TRBJ1-1 TRBV7-2 few TGTGCCAGCAGCTTAGAGTCCTACACTGAAGCTTTCTTT CASSLESYTEAFF